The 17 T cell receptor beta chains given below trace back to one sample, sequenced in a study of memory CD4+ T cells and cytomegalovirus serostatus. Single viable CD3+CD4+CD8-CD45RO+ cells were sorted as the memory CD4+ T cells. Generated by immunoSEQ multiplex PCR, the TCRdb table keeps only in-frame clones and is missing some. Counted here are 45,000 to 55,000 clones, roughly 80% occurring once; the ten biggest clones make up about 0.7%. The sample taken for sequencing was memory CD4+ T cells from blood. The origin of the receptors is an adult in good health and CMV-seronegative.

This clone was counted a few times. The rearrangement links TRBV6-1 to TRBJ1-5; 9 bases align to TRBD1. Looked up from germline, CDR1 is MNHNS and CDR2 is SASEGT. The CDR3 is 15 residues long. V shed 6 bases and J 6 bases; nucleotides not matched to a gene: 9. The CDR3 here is CASRASGTGSQPQHF. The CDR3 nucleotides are TGTGCCAGCAGGGCGTCCGGGACAGGGAGTCAGCCCCAGCATTTT.

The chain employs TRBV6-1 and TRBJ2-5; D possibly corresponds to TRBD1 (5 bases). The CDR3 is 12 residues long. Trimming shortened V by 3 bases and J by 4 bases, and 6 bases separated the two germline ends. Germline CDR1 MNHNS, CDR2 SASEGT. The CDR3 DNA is TGTGCCAGCAGTGAGGGGCGAGAGACCCAGTACTTC. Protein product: CASSEGRETQYF.

The CDR3: CASSGGGRGTDTQYF. In DNA form, the CDR3 reads TGCGCCAGCAGTGGGGGGGGGCGCGGGACAGATACGCAGTATTTT. The rearrangement links TRBV10-2 to TRBJ2-3; D is possibly TRBD2 (7 bases). CDR3 length equals 15 residues. V was cut by 4 bases and J by 3 bases, with 14 bases left in between. Germline V gene lookup returns CDR1 WSHSY and CDR2 SAAADI.

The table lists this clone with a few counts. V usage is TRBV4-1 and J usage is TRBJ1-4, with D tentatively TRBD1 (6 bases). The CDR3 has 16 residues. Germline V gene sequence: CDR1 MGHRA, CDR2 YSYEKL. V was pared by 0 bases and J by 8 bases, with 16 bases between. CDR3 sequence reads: CASSQDFGAGEEKLFF. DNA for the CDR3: TGCGCCAGCAGCCAAGATTTCGGGGCAGGGGAAGAAAAACTGTTTTTT.

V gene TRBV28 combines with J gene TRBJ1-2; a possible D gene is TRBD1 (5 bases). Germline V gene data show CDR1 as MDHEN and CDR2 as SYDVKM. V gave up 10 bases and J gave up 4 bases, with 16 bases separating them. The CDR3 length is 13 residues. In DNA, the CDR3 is TGTGCCATCCCGGGGGGGGGTACCTATGGCTACACCTTC. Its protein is CAIPGGGTYGYTF.

DNA for the CDR3: TGCGCCAGCAGTGAGTCCCCGGGGTCCTTGGAGCAGTACTTC. Its translation: CASSESPGSLEQYF. The chain links TRBV10-1 to TRBJ2-7; D may be TRBD2 (5 bases). CDR3 length: 14 amino acids. Germline CDR1 is WNHNN and CDR2 is SYGVQD (reference sequence). V lost 0 bases, J lost 7 bases, and 13 bases lay in between.

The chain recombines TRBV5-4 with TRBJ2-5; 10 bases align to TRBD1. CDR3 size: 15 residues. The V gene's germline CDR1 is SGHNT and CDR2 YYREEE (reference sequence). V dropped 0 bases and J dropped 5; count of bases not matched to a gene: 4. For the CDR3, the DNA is TGTGCCAGCAGCTTGGCGACAGGGGGCTGGGAGACCCAGTACTTC. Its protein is CASSLATGGWETQYF.

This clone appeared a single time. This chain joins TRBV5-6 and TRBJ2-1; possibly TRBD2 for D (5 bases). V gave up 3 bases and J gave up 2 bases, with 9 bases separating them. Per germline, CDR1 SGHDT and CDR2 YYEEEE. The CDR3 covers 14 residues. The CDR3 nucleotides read TGTGCCAGCAGCTCCTTCGGGACCTACAATGAGCAGTTCTTC. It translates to CASSSFGTYNEQFF.

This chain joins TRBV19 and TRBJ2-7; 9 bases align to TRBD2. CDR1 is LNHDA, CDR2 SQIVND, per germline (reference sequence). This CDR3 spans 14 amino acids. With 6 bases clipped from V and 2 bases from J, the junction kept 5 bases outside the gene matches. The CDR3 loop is CASRTTSGAYEQYF. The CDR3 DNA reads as TGTGCCAGTAGAACGACTAGCGGTGCCTACGAGCAGTACTTC.

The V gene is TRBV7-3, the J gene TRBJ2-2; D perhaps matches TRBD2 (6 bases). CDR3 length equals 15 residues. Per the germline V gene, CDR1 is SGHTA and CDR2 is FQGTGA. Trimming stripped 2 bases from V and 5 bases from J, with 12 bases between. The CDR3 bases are TGTGCCAGCAGCTTAGCTGGCGGGAAAACCGGGGAGCTGTTTTTT. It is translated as CASSLAGGKTGELFF.

This CDR3 is CASSEQPLLQDTQYF. The CDR3 DNA reads as TGTGCCAGCAGTGAACAGCCACTCTTGCAGGATACGCAGTATTTT. The chain couples TRBV2 to TRBJ2-3; D gene unclear. This CDR3 spans 15 amino acids. The germline V gene has CDR1 SNHLY and CDR2 FYNNEI. The V and J ends lost 2 bases and 6 bases respectively, with 15 bases between them.

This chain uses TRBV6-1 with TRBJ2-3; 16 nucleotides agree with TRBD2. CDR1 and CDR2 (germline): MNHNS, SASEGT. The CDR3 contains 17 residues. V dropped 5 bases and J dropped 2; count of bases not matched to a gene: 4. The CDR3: CASSKGTSGRDTDTQYF. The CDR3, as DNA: TGTGCCAGCAGTAAAGGGACTAGCGGGAGGGACACAGATACGCAGTATTTT.

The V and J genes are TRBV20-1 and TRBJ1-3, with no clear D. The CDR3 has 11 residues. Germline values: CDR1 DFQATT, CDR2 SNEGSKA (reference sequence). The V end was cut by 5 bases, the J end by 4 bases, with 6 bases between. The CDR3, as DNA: TGCAGTGCTGCCCCAGGAAACACCATATATTTT. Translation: CSAAPGNTIYF.

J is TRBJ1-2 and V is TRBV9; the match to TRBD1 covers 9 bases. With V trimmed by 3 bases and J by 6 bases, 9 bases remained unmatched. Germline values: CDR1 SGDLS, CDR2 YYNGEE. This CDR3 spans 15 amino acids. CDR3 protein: CASSARDRASHGYTF. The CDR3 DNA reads TGTGCCAGCAGCGCCCGGGACAGGGCGTCGCATGGCTACACCTTC.

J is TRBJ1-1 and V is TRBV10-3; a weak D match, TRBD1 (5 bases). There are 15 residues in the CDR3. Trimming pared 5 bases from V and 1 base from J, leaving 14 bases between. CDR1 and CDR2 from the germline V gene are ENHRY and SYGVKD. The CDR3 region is CAISPPGRKNTEAFF. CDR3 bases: TGTGCCATCAGTCCCCCGGGACGGAAGAACACTGAAGCTTTCTTT.

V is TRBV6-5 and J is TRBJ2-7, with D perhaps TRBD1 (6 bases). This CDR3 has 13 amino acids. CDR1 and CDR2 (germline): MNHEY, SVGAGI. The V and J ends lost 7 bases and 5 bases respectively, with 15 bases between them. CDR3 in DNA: TGTGCCAGCAACGACAGGTTTCGGGACGAGCAGTACTTC. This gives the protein CASNDRFRDEQYF.

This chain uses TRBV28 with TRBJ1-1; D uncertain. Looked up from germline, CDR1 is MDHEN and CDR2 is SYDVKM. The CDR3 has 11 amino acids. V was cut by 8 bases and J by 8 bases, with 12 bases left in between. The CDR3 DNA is TGTGCCAGCTCTCTAACTCGGGAAGCTTTCTTT. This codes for CASSLTREAFF.